This T cell receptor (beta chain) derives from a study of metastatic and nonmetastatic thyroid tumors. Study-level background: Repertoire comparison spanned blood and tumor or nodule tissue of malignant and benign thyroid patients. Study-wide results and limits: It was reportedly found that TCR beta diversity was significantly higher in malignant thyroid tumors than in benign nodules, a difference seen in both blood and tumor samples.

Original processing notes: Differences in CDR3 between clinicopathological groups were drawn on to build a classifier intended to discriminate distant-metastatic papillary thyroid cancer patients. TCRdb re-clonotyped the PCR reads via MiXCR. V and J calls and clone size were set by TCRdb, not the authors. The sample has 7,300 or so clones, approximately 30% seen once. Germline V gene data show CDR1 as LNHDA and CDR2 as SQIVND (reference sequence). The germline V and J ends were trimmed by 9 bases and 1 base, with 19 bases remaining between them. This CDR3 is 16 amino acids long. As regards this clone: The antigen remains unidentified.

No patient had received any treatment before thyroid surgery. Sequencing was performed on adjacent normal tissue. The rearrangement joins TRBV19 to TRBJ1-5, with D possibly TRBD1 on 6 matching bases. This TCR derives from a female donor with papillary thyroid cancer or a benign thyroid nodule (not recorded which). Some clones in this sample may be carry-over from other donors' samples. CDR3 loop: CASSTRGHTSNQPQHF. CDR3 bases: TGTGCCAGCTCCACGCGGGGGCATACGAGCAATCAGCCCCAGCATTTT.